These T cell receptor beta chains were read from a single sample in a study of control samples from healthy donors and cancer patients. Sequenced by immunoSEQ multiplex PCR; TCRdb stores in-frame clones only, minus some. Across 150,000 to 200,000 clones, the top ten clones capture 2% to 2.5% of the sample. Material: blood. The receptors originated from a woman in her twenties or thirties in good health. Both conserved end residues are part of each CDR3. D genes are given only for firm matches.

CDR3 length,D gene,V gene,J gene,CDR3 protein,CDR3 DNA
13,.,TRBV25-1,TRBJ2-3,CASSAGVTDTQYF,TGTGCCAGCAGTGCAGGGGTCACAGATACGCAGTATTTT
13,.,TRBV15,TRBJ2-1,CATLGNFYNEQFF,TGTGCCACCTTGGGGAACTTTTACAATGAGCAGTTCTTC
15,.,TRBV20-1,TRBJ2-5,CSASLSSFIQETQYF,TGCAGTGCTAGTCTCTCGAGCTTTATCCAAGAGACCCAGTACTTC
13,.,TRBV27,TRBJ1-4,CASSLVPNEKLFF,TGTGCCAGCAGTTTAGTGCCGAATGAAAAACTGTTTTTT
14,.,TRBV5-1,TRBJ2-7,CASSLAHLGNEQYF,TGCGCCAGCAGCTTGGCCCACCTGGGCAACGAGCAGTACTTC
15,TRBD1,TRBV7-8,TRBJ2-1,CASSHRDRGQNEQFF,TGTGCCAGCAGCCACCGGGACAGGGGGCAAAATGAGCAGTTCTTC
14,.,TRBV7-2,TRBJ2-1,CASTYEGGKGEQFF,TGTGCCAGCACCTACGAGGGGGGGAAGGGTGAGCAGTTCTTC
14,TRBD1,TRBV18,TRBJ1-1,CASSPLGQGADAFF,TGTGCCAGCTCACCCTTAGGACAGGGGGCGGATGCTTTCTTT
15,TRBD1,TRBV25-1,TRBJ2-2,CASRKGTVYTGELFF,TGTGCCAGCAGAAAAGGGACAGTGTACACCGGGGAGCTGTTTTTT
16,.,TRBV7-2,TRBJ2-7,CASSHESGSPLYEQYF,TGTGCCAGCAGCCACGAGAGCGGCTCTCCCCTATACGAGCAGTACTTC
15,.,TRBV5-1,TRBJ1-1,CASSERTASNTEAFF,TGCGCCAGCAGCGAGCGGACAGCTTCGAACACTGAAGCTTTCTTT
13,.,TRBV19,TRBJ1-5,CATRRGAEQPQHF,TGTGCCACTCGGAGGGGGGCCGAGCAGCCCCAGCATTTT